A single TCR beta chain is shown here with its context. Its antigen remains unidentified. No per-base quality is available; no much larger clone lies one base away. CDR1 and CDR2 (SQVTM, ANQGSEA) derive from the germline V gene. Trimming at the junction amounts to 7 bases on V and 4 bases on J, and the germline ends lie 19 bases apart. The CDR3 holds 14 amino acids from the cysteine to the phenylalanine. CDR3 DNA is the only sequence kept; it has 42 bases, read in frame from the first base. TCRbeta CDR3 regions were amplified from genomic DNA using the immunoSEQ Assay, a bias-controlled multiplex PCR. Per the source publication's procedure: The number of nucleated cells in each sample was estimated by amplification of reference gene primers within the assay. To quantify the absolute abundance of each unique TCRbeta CDR3 rearrangement, sequence reads were collapsed and filtered. Productive Simpson clonality was computed per sample as the square root of Simpson's diversity index over productive rearrangements. TCRdb stores this immuneACCESS table with in-frame sequences only. Part of the clones is absent; in the studies checked, under half of the shortfall reflects unresolved V genes, and no reason is known for the rest. The V and J calls and clone size were taken over from that table, and D and trimming were inferred from the DNA. For this sample the table gives about 270,000 clones, of which 85% to 90% were detected only once. The ten largest make up 2% to 3% of the sample.

The sample is drawn from a study of blood T cell repertoires in COVID-19 (dated by TCRdb to the early 2020s). Concerning the study at large: Samples from collaborators originated in the United States, Italy and Spain and spanned both the acute and convalescent phases of COVID-19. The sample metadata nearly always contained a de-identified subject ID, COVID-19 status, age in years and sex. The repertoires were released in a freely available public database intended as a resource for research on the immune response to SARS-CoV-2. Where available, HLA class I and class II types were obtained from metadata supplied by the sample provider rather than from assay-based typing. The prospective study material was composed of cDNA or gDNA derived from T cells, B-cell-depleted T cells, or PBMCs. Samples came from the ongoing ImmuneRACE study (first 160 participants) plus 1,254 subjects from 6 global collaborators. Deeply sampled blood TCRbeta repertoires from subjects exposed to, actively infected with, or recovered from COVID-19 were included in the dataset. Results the study describes overall, beyond this receptor: The amount of clinical and demographic metadata varied by source and participant and was provided uncurated.

Enrolling through a virtual design, the prospective study's participants ranged in age from roughly 18 to 89 years and lived across approximately 25 United States geographic areas. Cohort assignment in the prospective study relied on participant-reported clinical history from a screening survey and a study questionnaire. For ImmuneRACE Cohort 3, a participant was defined as recovered based on two consecutive negative NP/OP PCR tests, clearance by a healthcare professional, or resolution of symptoms. In the prospective study, mobile phlebotomists collected whole blood, serum and a nasopharyngeal or oropharyngeal swab from each participant. Prospective study participants could optionally give additional blood draws and questionnaires over an approximately two-month period. Prospective study blood samples were shipped either frozen or at room temperature before DNA extraction.

The sequence derives from a woman aged 18-30 years who had recovered from COVID-19. Material: PBMCs or T cells enriched from blood (not recorded which). The sequence joins TRBV29-1 to TRBJ1-2; 6 matching bases give a weak D call of TRBD1. The CDR3 reads CSAGEGQLSYGYTF. The DNA sequence is given as TGCAGCGCGGGAGAAGGACAGCTCAGCTATGGCTACACCTTC. The variable domain in full, with residues beyond the CDR3 obtained from the reference TRBV29-1 and TRBJ1-2 genes, is SAVISQKPSRDICQRGTSLTIQCQVDSQVTMMFWYRQQPGQSLTLIATANQGSEATYESGFVIDKFPISRPNLTFSTLTVSNMSPEDSSIYLCSAGEGQLSYGYTFGSGTRLTVV.